The entry below gives a single T cell receptor beta chain sequence along with its context. Its antigen is undetermined. PCR amplification relied on 60 Vbeta primers (plus 13 Jbeta primers). The repertoire was sequenced with immunoSEQ multiplex PCR; TCRdb's copy has only in-frame clones and lacks some. The repertoire consists of around 37,000 clones, with over 70% occurring once and the leading ten covering approximately 2.6%. Trimming took 5 bases from V and 4 from J; bases not matched to a gene: 14. The CDR3 covers 17 residues. Germline-derived CDR1 and CDR2 are LNHDA and SQIVND (reference sequence). The sample comes from a study of cytomegalovirus exposure and HLA in healthy donors. General study points: Certain sequence variants were highly shared and formed a cluster, and this cluster was likely a sequencing artifact.

This chain links TRBV19 with TRBJ1-5, with 7 bases identical to TRBD1. Sequencing was carried out using PBMCs. The receptor was derived from a man aged 45-65 years in good health and CMV-seronegative. CDR3 region: CASSAHGGGVGNQPQHF. CDR3 bases: TGTGCCAGTAGTGCCCACGGAGGGGGCGTGGGAAATCAGCCCCAGCATTTT.